Each of the 10 T cell receptor beta chains below was sequenced from the same sample in a study of blood T cell repertoires in COVID-19. Data came from immunoSEQ multiplex PCR; TCRdb stores just in-frame clones and leaves some out. The sample shows 100,000 to 150,000 clones, over 75% of them seen only once. The sample was peripheral blood. All receptors come from a man between 65 and 85 years old with active or convalescent COVID-19.

J is TRBJ2-2 and V is TRBV6-5; 7 bases line up with TRBD2. CDR1 is MNHEY and CDR2 is SVGAGI in the germline V gene. V lost 11 bases, J lost 6 bases, and 6 bases stayed unmatched. The CDR3 is made up of 12 amino acids. The DNA of the CDR3 is TGTGCCGCCCGACGGGGGGCCGGGGAGCTGTTTTTT. Translated, it gives CAARRGAGELFF.

This chain joins TRBV15 and TRBJ2-1; 7 bases agree with TRBD2. V was pared by 9 bases and J by 4 bases, with 3 bases of the junction left unmatched. The CDR3 totals 12 residues. Germline-derived CDR1 and CDR2 are LNHNV and YYDKDF (reference sequence). The CDR3 region is CATGGIYNEQFF. DNA of the CDR3: TGTGCCACGGGAGGGATTTACAATGAGCAGTTCTTC.

The V and J genes are TRBV24-1 and TRBJ1-4, with a possible D match to TRBD1 (5 bases). The ends were cut back, 3 bases at V and 3 bases at J, with 10 bases in the middle. Germline V gives CDR1 KGHDR, CDR2 SFDVKD. CDR3 length: 15 amino acids. The CDR3 DNA sequence: TGTGCCACCAGTGATGGGGCGGCAGCTAATGAAAAACTGTTTTTT. Protein sequence: CATSDGAAANEKLFF.

The chain carries TRBV11-2 and TRBJ1-1; 7 bases agree with TRBD1. Trimming removed 3 bases from V and 0 bases from J; junction bases left unmatched: 13. The V gene's germline CDR1 is SGHAT and CDR2 FQNNGV. The CDR3 is 18 amino acids. CDR3 residues: CASSFKNGQGVLNTEAFF. CDR3 coding DNA: TGTGCCAGCAGCTTTAAGAACGGCCAGGGGGTGTTGAACACTGAAGCTTTCTTT.

This rearrangement joins TRBV6-5 to TRBJ2-7; TRBD2 matches 7 bases. This CDR3 region has 16 residues. Germline V gene sequence: CDR1 MNHEY, CDR2 SVGAGI. Trimming removed 0 bases from V and 2 bases from J; junction bases left unmatched: 7. Here the CDR3 reads CASSYSRAGTTYEQYF. CDR3 DNA sequence: TGTGCCAGCAGTTACTCGAGGGCAGGGACTACCTACGAGCAGTACTTC.

The chain links TRBV28 to TRBJ1-6; TRBD1 agrees at 9 bases. This CDR3 region has 14 residues. CDR1 and CDR2 from the germline V gene are MDHEN and SYDVKM. J was trimmed by 8 bases and V by 11 bases; bases with no gene match: 10. The CDR3 region has the DNA TGTGCCGCCGGGACAGGGAATTTACATTCACCCCTCCACTTT. It is translated as CAAGTGNLHSPLHF.

The CDR3: CASNVPDDSNQPQHF. CDR3 sequence (DNA): TGTGCCAGCAACGTTCCAGATGATAGCAATCAGCCCCAGCATTTT. V gene TRBV28 combines with J gene TRBJ1-5; no clear D. The CDR3 length is 15 residues. The germline V gene encodes CDR1 MDHEN and CDR2 SYDVKM. V lost 7 bases to trimming and J lost 0 bases, with 13 bases between them. The whole variable domain, remainder taken from reference TRBV28 and TRBJ1-5, is DVKVTQSSRYLVKRTGEKVFLECVQDMDHENMFWYRQDPGLGLRLIYFSYDVKMKEKGDIPEGYSVSREKKERFSLILESASTNQTSMYLCASNVPDDSNQPQHFGDGTRLSIL.

This chain links TRBV19 with TRBJ1-5; D perhaps matches TRBD1 (6 bases). Germline V lookup: CDR1 LNHDA, CDR2 SQIVND (reference sequence). The CDR3 is made up of 13 amino acids. Trimming pared 5 bases from V and 4 bases from J, leaving 9 bases between. The CDR3, as DNA: TGTGCCAGTAGTCGCCAGGGGAATCAGCCCCAGCATTTT. It specifies CASSRQGNQPQHF.

The J gene is TRBJ2-2, the V gene TRBV5-6; D is unresolved. V lost 4 bases, J lost 4 bases, and 5 bases lay in between. CDR3 length: 12 amino acids. Germline V gene sequence: CDR1 SGHDT, CDR2 YYEEEE. CDR3 amino acids: CASSTFTGELFF. The CDR3 nucleotides are TGTGCCAGCAGCACATTCACCGGGGAGCTGTTTTTT.

This rearrangement joins TRBV2 to TRBJ1-2; tentative D call: TRBD1 (5 bases). Germline V gene data show CDR1 as SNHLY and CDR2 as FYNNEI. V gave up 5 bases and J gave up 7 bases, with 17 bases separating them. The CDR3 loop spans 14 amino acids. In DNA, the CDR3 is TGTGCCAGCAGTAGGGACTCCGGGAGAGGTGGCTACACCTTC. It specifies CASSRDSGRGGYTF.